Each of the 30 T cell receptor beta chains below was sequenced from the same sample in a study of molecular identifiers for immune sequencing clone quantification. TCRdb re-analysed the PCR reads in MiXCR, keeping a single row per CDR3 protein. The sample consists of approximately 670,000 distinct CDR3 sequences, about 20% of them appearing once. The sample taken for sequencing was naive CD8+ T cells from blood, with Jurkat cell RNA spiked in. Described subset: FACS-sorted CD8+CD4-CCR7+CD45RA+ naive T cells. The receptors were sampled from a human donor in good health. Some libraries in this study had Jurkat cell RNA spiked in.

The rearrangement uses TRBV19 and TRBJ1-1; D is perhaps TRBD1 (5 bases). Germline assignment: CDR1 LNHDA and CDR2 SQIVND (reference sequence). The V and J ends lost 4 bases and 4 bases respectively, with 22 bases between them. The CDR3 loop spans 17 amino acids. The CDR3 region has the DNA TGTGCCAGTAGTACGTCCAAAGCCTTTCCTGGGGGCACTGAAGCTTTCTTT. Amino acid sequence: CASSTSKAFPGGTEAFF.

Points on this clonotype: Since a much larger clone is just one base distant, this may be a read error. The chain is built from TRBV7-7 and TRBJ2-2; 7 bases line up with TRBD2. The CDR3 is 13 amino acids. V dropped 11 bases and J dropped 5; count of bases not matched to a gene: 8. Germline CDR1 SSHAT, CDR2 FNYEAQ (reference sequence). DNA for the CDR3: TGTGCCGCCGGGAGGTCCGGGACCGGGGAGCTGTTTTTT. Its translation: CAAGRSGTGELFF.

This clonotype was counted a few times. V and J are TRBV11-3 and TRBJ2-3, with 11 bases aligning to TRBD2. This CDR3 has 16 amino acids. The J segment lost 1 base and the V segment lost 5 bases, leaving 5 bases of the junction unmatched. CDR1 and CDR2 (germline): SGHNT, YENEEA. The CDR3 DNA sequence: TGTGCCAGCAGCACCTCTAGCGGGGGGCGCACAGATACGCAGTATTTT. Encoded protein: CASSTSSGGRTDTQYF.

This clonotype appeared many times. CDR3 nucleotides: TGTGCCAGCAGCTTAGGCCCGGAAGGGGAACAAGAGACCCAGTACTTC. It codes for CASSLGPEGEQETQYF. The chain is built from TRBV7-9 and TRBJ2-5; weak D call: TRBD1 (5 bases). This CDR3 comprises 16 residues. From germline, CDR1 is SEHNR and CDR2 FQNEAQ (reference sequence). Between the trimmed V and J ends, which lost 1 base and 2 bases, there was a span of 14 bases. Full variable domain (rest looked up from reference TRBV7-9 and TRBJ2-5): DTGVSQNPRHKITKRGQNVTFRCDPISEHNRLYWYRQTLGQGPEFLTYFQNEAQLEKSRLLSDRFSAERPKGSFSTLEIQRTEQGDSAMYLCASSLGPEGEQETQYFGPGTRLLVL.

On this clonotype itself: This may stem from a read error, because a much larger clone lies one nucleotide away. Since no conserved phenylalanine or tryptophan closes the CDR3, a read error is the likely cause. V and J are TRBV7-8 and TRBJ1-5; D perhaps matches TRBD1 (5 bases). Germline assignment: CDR1 SGHVS and CDR2 FQNEAQ. Deletions cut 0 bases from V and 7 bases from J, with 13 bases between. This CDR3 comprises 15 residues. This chain's CDR3 is CASSLAKQGRQPQHS. DNA for the CDR3: TGTGCCAGCAGCTTAGCGAAGCAGGGAAGACAGCCCCAGCATTCT.

Concerning this clonotype itself: This may be a read error, as it is one base from a much larger clone. CDR3 DNA: TGTGCCAGTGGCCCCCCAAGCGTGGGGACAGCAGAGACCCAGTACTTC. The encoded protein is CASGPPSVGTAETQYF. The chain couples TRBV19 to TRBJ2-5, with 7 bases aligning to TRBD1. This CDR3 spans 16 amino acids. V lost 8 bases to trimming and J lost 4 bases; unmatched junction nucleotides: 16. CDR1 is LNHDA, CDR2 SQIVND, per germline (reference sequence).

This clonotype was observed at least ten times. V is TRBV7-3 and J is TRBJ2-1; a possible D gene is TRBD1 (6 bases). Per germline, CDR1 SGHTA and CDR2 FQGTGA. Trimming cost V 3 bases and J 6 bases, with 15 bases left between them. This CDR3 has 15 residues. In nucleotides, the CDR3 is TGTGCCAGCAGCTTCGGACAGCTTGGGGGCAATGAGCAGTTCTTC. Translation: CASSFGQLGGNEQFF.

The table lists this clonotype with a few counts. The chain uses TRBV13 and TRBJ2-7; 9 bases align to TRBD1. Trimming took 2 bases from V and 7 from J; bases not matched to a gene: 6. Germline V gene sequence: CDR1 PRHDT, CDR2 FYEKMQ (reference sequence). This CDR3 is 14 amino acids long. CDR3 nucleotides: TGTGCCAGCAGCTTAACAGGGGGCTCCCAGGAGCAGTACTTC. It specifies CASSLTGGSQEQYF.

This clonotype was recorded many times. CDR3 DNA sequence: TGTGCCAGCAGTTTTCGGGCAGGAGCTAATGAAAAACTGTTTTTT. Its protein is CASSFRAGANEKLFF. The V gene is TRBV28, the J gene TRBJ1-4; D gene unclear. The CDR3 is 15 residues long. V lost 3 bases and J 3 bases, leaving 11 bases between the germline ends. CDR1 is MDHEN, CDR2 SYDVKM, per germline.

This clonotype came up many times. The chain carries TRBV12-3 or TRBV12-4 and TRBJ2-7; tentatively, D is TRBD1 (6 bases). The V end was cut by 4 bases, the J end by 3 bases, with 13 bases between. The CDR3 runs 14 residues. The CDR3 DNA reads TGTGCCAGCAGTTCCTCAGGACAGTTCTACGAGCAGTACTTC. Residues: CASSSSGQFYEQYF.

The chain is built from TRBV7-9 and TRBJ2-3; 12 bases fit TRBD1. This CDR3 region has 16 residues. After removal of 1 base from V and 6 bases from J, the junction contained 5 bases not matched to a gene. Per the germline V gene, CDR1 is SEHNR and CDR2 is FQNEAQ (reference sequence). The DNA for the CDR3 is TGTGCCAGCAGCTTAGTGGGGGACAGGGGGCCGGATACGCAGTATTTT. Encoded protein: CASSLVGDRGPDTQYF.

V usage is TRBV21-1 and J usage is TRBJ2-1; the D call of TRBD1 is as the table states it, not checked on the DNA. TRBV21-1 is noted as a pseudogene. This CDR3 region has 16 residues. The CDR3 sequence is CASSARRDTTPNEQFF. The DNA of the CDR3 is TGTGCCAGCAGCGCCCGCCGGGACACCACCCCCAATGAGCAGTTCTTC.

This clonotype showed up many times. The chain joins TRBV7-9 to TRBJ2-3, with 9 bases that match TRBD1. The germline CDR1 and CDR2 sequences are SEHNR and FQNEAQ (reference sequence). CDR3 length: 17 amino acids. V lost 7 bases and J lost 3; bases outside the gene matches: 14. CDR3 DNA: TGTGCCAGCACCACTACCCTCACAGGGGGCGATACAGATACGCAGTATTTT. This sequence encodes CASTTTLTGGDTDTQYF.

This clonotype occurred many times. The chain recombines TRBV12-3 or TRBV12-4 with TRBJ2-3; D is ambiguous. This CDR3 spans 14 amino acids. Trimming cost V 6 bases and J 2 bases, with 12 bases left between them. In nucleotides, the CDR3 is TGTGCCAGCAGGCAGGAGTCCCACACAGATACGCAGTATTTT. Translating gives CASRQESHTDTQYF.

This clonotype was observed at least ten times. The chain joins TRBV27 to TRBJ1-2, with unresolved D. V was cut by 4 bases and J by 8 bases, with 17 bases left in between. From germline, CDR1 is MNHEY and CDR2 SMNVEV (reference sequence). CDR3 length: 14 amino acids. CDR3 in DNA: TGTGCCAGCAGTTCGGCAGGTCCCCAGGCCGGCTACACCTTC. This gives the protein CASSSAGPQAGYTF.

This chain connects TRBV4-3 to TRBJ1-1; the D gene is possibly TRBD1 (5 bases). V was trimmed by 0 bases and J by 5 bases, leaving 16 bases between them. CDR1 is LGHNA, CDR2 YSLEER, per germline. The CDR3 is 16 residues long. The CDR3, as DNA: TGCGCCAGCAGCCAAGACCGGGACTTTGGGGGGACTGAAGCTTTCTTT. Protein product: CASSQDRDFGGTEAFF.

A note on this clonotype: This clone may be a read error of a much larger clone one base away. The V and J genes are TRBV12-3 or TRBV12-4 and TRBJ2-2; no clear D gene. The CDR3 is 12 amino acids. The CDR3 here is CAGSLLAGELFF. The DNA for the CDR3 is TGTGCCGGCAGTTTATTAGCCGGGGAGCTGTTTTTT.

To note about this clonotype: The junction differs from germline at one of its ends, possibly a read error. The chain joins TRBV30 to TRBJ2-1, with a tentative D call TRBD2 (6 bases). Germline values: CDR1 GTSNPN, CDR2 SVGIG (reference sequence). The CDR3 spans 12 residues. The CDR3 nucleotides read TGTGCCTGGGGGCCCGGAGGGAATGAGCAGCTCTTC. Its protein product is CAWGPGGNEQLF.

This sequence joins TRBV7-6 and TRBJ2-7; TRBD1 aligns across 10 bases. Germline V gives CDR1 SGHVS, CDR2 FNYEAQ. The CDR3 extends over 17 amino acids. The V gene end was trimmed by 5 bases and the J gene end by 2 bases; junction bases not matched to a gene: 12. The chain's CDR3 is CASSAQAGTGDPYEQYF. CDR3 nucleotide sequence: TGTGCCAGCAGCGCCCAAGCCGGGACAGGGGACCCCTACGAGCAGTACTTC.

This clonotype was detected ten times or more. The V gene is TRBV13, the J gene TRBJ1-1; D not resolved. V lost 5 bases to trimming and J lost 4 bases, with 11 bases between them. The CDR3 consists of 13 residues. Looked up from germline, CDR1 is PRHDT and CDR2 is FYEKMQ (reference sequence). DNA for the CDR3: TGTGCCAGCAGCCTAACGCGCCGCACTGAAGCTTTCTTT. This encodes CASSLTRRTEAFF.

There are many counts of this clonotype. The chain links TRBV7-2 to TRBJ2-5, with TRBD2 matching 7 bases. Losses at the gene ends were 8 bases for V and 1 base for J; bases not matched to a gene: 19. Per the germline V gene, CDR1 is SGHTA and CDR2 is FQGNSA. The length of the CDR3 is 18 residues. The CDR3: CASGWDYGGSNVQETQYF. As DNA, the CDR3 is TGTGCCAGCGGTTGGGACTACGGAGGATCAAACGTCCAAGAGACCCAGTACTTC.

This clonotype was recorded many times. CDR3 loop: CASSPPTGNTEAFF. The DNA for the CDR3 is TGTGCCAGCAGTCCTCCGACAGGGAACACTGAAGCTTTCTTT. The rearrangement links TRBV12-3 or TRBV12-4 to TRBJ1-1; perhaps TRBD1 as D (6 bases). There are 14 residues in the CDR3. The V gene lost 5 bases and the J gene lost 1 base, with 11 bases spanning the gap.

Concerning this clonotype itself: A much more abundant neighbour one base away suggests this may be a read error. The chain is built from TRBV28 and TRBJ2-3, with 11 bases lining up with TRBD2. V was clipped by 8 bases and J by 3 bases; unmatched bases: 13. The germline V gene has CDR1 MDHEN and CDR2 SYDVKM. This CDR3 is 17 amino acids long. The CDR3 loop reads CASGSIASGRTTDTQYF. CDR3 DNA: TGTGCCAGCGGTTCCATTGCTAGCGGGAGGACGACAGATACGCAGTATTTT.

This clonotype has ten or more counts. The CDR3 nucleotides read TGTGCCAGCAGTTTACTTGGACTAGCGGGAAGGGGCGAGCAGTACTTC. Translating gives CASSLLGLAGRGEQYF. V gene TRBV28 combines with J gene TRBJ2-7, with TRBD2 identical over 12 bases. V was clipped by 2 bases and J by 6 bases; unmatched bases: 8. Germline V gene data show CDR1 as MDHEN and CDR2 as SYDVKM. The CDR3 is 16 residues long. The variable domain in full, completed from reference TRBV28 and TRBJ2-7, reads DVKVTQSSRYLVKRTGEKVFLECVQDMDHENMFWYRQDPGLGLRLIYFSYDVKMKEKGDIPEGYSVSREKKERFSLILESASTNQTSMYLCASSLLGLAGRGEQYFGPGTRLTVT.

This clonotype was detected ten times or more. The V and J genes are TRBV12-5 and TRBJ2-7; D unclear. The CDR3 is 12 amino acids. Trimming shortened V by 0 bases and J by 10 bases, and 10 bases separated the two germline ends. Germline assignment: CDR1 LGHNT and CDR2 FRNRAP. The CDR3 sequence is CASGLVKGTQYF. The DNA of the CDR3 is TGTGCTAGTGGTTTGGTAAAGGGCACCCAGTACTTC.

As concerns this clonotype: This may stem from a read error, because a much larger clone lies one nucleotide away. The chain links TRBV4-3 to TRBJ1-1, with D perhaps matching TRBD1 (5 bases). V gave up 4 bases and J gave up 6 bases, with 18 bases separating them. In germline, CDR1 is LGHNA, CDR2 YSLEER. The CDR3 has 15 residues. In DNA, the CDR3 is TGCGCCAGCAGCCGAGTGCAGGGTGGGGGTGCTGAAGCTTTCTTT. This encodes CASSRVQGGGAEAFF.

In the case of this clonotype: This may come from a read error, since a much larger clone is one base off. The gene calls are TRBV29-1 and TRBJ2-1; D is perhaps TRBD1 or TRBD2 (5 bases each). V was shortened by 4 bases and J by 9 bases, with 10 bases between the two germline ends. The CDR3 is 11 residues long. Germline CDR1 is SQVTM and CDR2 is ANQGSEA. Written as DNA, the CDR3 is TGCAGCGTTGGGGGGTGGGGTGAGCAGTTCTTC. Protein product: CSVGGWGEQFF.

This rearrangement joins TRBV30 to TRBJ2-1, with D possibly being TRBD2 (6 bases). CDR3 length: 13 residues. The V and J ends lost 1 base and 10 bases respectively, with 14 bases between them. CDR1 and CDR2 from the germline V gene are GTSNPN and SVGIG (reference sequence). CDR3 sequence reads: CAWSADLSGEQFF. The CDR3 nucleotides are TGTGCCTGGAGTGCGGACTTGAGCGGGGAGCAGTTCTTC.

The chain carries TRBV30 and TRBJ2-7, with D perhaps assigned TRBD1 or TRBD2 (5 bases each). V lost 0 bases to trimming and J lost 1 base, with 7 bases between them. There are 13 residues in the CDR3. Germline CDR1 and CDR2: GTSNPN and SVGIG (reference sequence). The CDR3 nucleotides are TGTGCCTGGAGTGTGGGGGTTTCCTACGAGCAGTACTTC. The encoded protein is CAWSVGVSYEQYF.

A word on this clonotype: A clone one base away is much larger, so this may be a read error. The CDR3 carries no conserved terminal phenylalanine or tryptophan, so it likely arises from a read error. The chain is built from TRBV11-2 and TRBJ2-7, with a weak D call TRBD1 (6 bases). This CDR3 region has 15 residues. Germline V lookup: CDR1 SGHAT, CDR2 FQNNGV. V dropped 4 bases and J dropped 2 bases, with 15 bases sitting between them. The CDR3 DNA follows: TGTGCCAGCAGCTCAGAGTTGGACAGTCCCTACGAGCAGTACCTC. Translated: CASSSELDSPYEQYL.